This record looks at one T cell receptor beta chain sequence and its context. What it recognizes is unknown. A multiplex PCR was run with 60 Vbeta primers and 13 Jbeta primers. Clones were read by immunoSEQ multiplex PCR, and TCRdb kept only the in-frame ones, dropping some. This repertoire includes 40,000 to 45,000 clones. This specimen belongs to a study of cytomegalovirus exposure and HLA in healthy donors. Points from the study as a whole: According to the study, roughly 160 TCR beta chains were cytomegalovirus-associated. Certain sequence variants were highly shared and formed a cluster, and this cluster was likely a sequencing artifact. Specificity of three CMV-associated chains for CMV antigens was verified in vitro.

V gave up 4 bases and J gave up 2 bases, with 14 bases separating them. The length of the CDR3 is 16 residues. CDR1 is WNHNN and CDR2 is SYGVQD in the germline V gene (reference sequence). The chain uses TRBV10-1 and TRBJ2-2, with D possibly being TRBD2 (7 bases). The sequence was obtained from a woman aged 30 to 39 in good health and CMV-seronegative. Sequenced input: PBMCs. The CDR3 DNA reads TGCGCCAGCAGTGCCACCCGGGGGGCAAACACCGGGGAGCTGTTTTTT. Amino acid sequence: CASSATRGANTGELFF.